A selection of T cell receptor beta chains follows, all from one sample in a study of CD8+ T cells in alopecia areata. This table comes from immunoSEQ multiplex PCR, and its TCRdb copy is limited to in-frame clones, with some not included. The data contain under 25,000 clones, 59% of them singletons. Source: skin, taken at week 4, from a patient treated with tofacitinib. The receptor set was obtained from a human donor with alopecia areata. The CDR3 runs from the conserved cysteine through the conserved F or W. Each record gives: clone size, D gene, V gene, J gene, CDR3 protein, CDR3 DNA. A D gene is named only where the DNA matches it firmly. A clone size is listed for some rows: how often the clone was seen (once, few, many), or a class if it is expanded.

size: -
D: -
V: TRBV7-6
J: TRBJ2-7
CDR3: CASSPSNRPLVGQYF
DNA: TGTGCCAGCAGCCCAAGTAATCGACCCTTAGTGGGGCAGTACTTC

size: -
D: TRBD2
V: TRBV29-1
J: TRBJ2-4
CDR3: CSVEGRLAGGLRYF
DNA: TGCAGCGTTGAAGGCCGTCTAGCGGGGGGGCTGCGGTACTTC

size: -
D: -
V: TRBV29-1
J: TRBJ1-1
CDR3: CSVVHNTEAFF
DNA: TGCAGCGTTGTGCACAACACTGAAGCTTTCTTT

size: -
D: -
V: TRBV30
J: TRBJ2-5
CDR3: CAWSVDRLPQETQYF
DNA: TGTGCCTGGAGTGTTGATAGGTTACCGCAAGAGACCCAGTACTTC

size: -
D: TRBD2
V: TRBV7-9
J: TRBJ2-2
CDR3: CASSAPFAGDVGELFF
DNA: TGTGCCAGCAGCGCCCCCTTTGCGGGGGATGTCGGGGAGCTGTTTTTT

size: once
D: -
V: TRBV11-2
J: TRBJ2-1
CDR3: CASTLGGTRYNEQFF
DNA: TGTGCCAGCACCCTAGGGGGGACTCGATACAATGAGCAGTTCTTC

size: -
D: -
V: TRBV6-1
J: TRBJ1-5
CDR3: CASTRDGNQPQHF
DNA: TGTGCCAGCACAAGAGATGGGAATCAGCCCCAGCATTTT

size: -
D: -
V: TRBV27
J: TRBJ1-2
CDR3: CASSSGPYGIDGYTF
DNA: TGTGCCAGCAGTTCGGGGCCCTATGGCATAGATGGCTACACCTTC

size: -
D: TRBD1
V: TRBV7-8
J: TRBJ2-3
CDR3: CASSLDRADTDTQYF
DNA: TGTGCCAGCAGCTTGGACAGGGCGGACACAGATACGCAGTATTTT

size: -
D: TRBD1
V: TRBV28
J: TRBJ2-1
CDR3: CASAVPRGQYNEQFF
DNA: TGTGCCAGCGCAGTTCCCCGGGGACAGTACAATGAGCAGTTCTTC

size: few
D: TRBD1
V: TRBV2
J: TRBJ1-2
CDR3: CASSPTTGGYGYTF
DNA: TGTGCCAGCAGCCCAACCACAGGGGGCTATGGCTACACCTTC

size: -
D: TRBD1
V: TRBV10-3
J: TRBJ1-1
CDR3: CAISTGDTEAFF
DNA: TGTGCCATCTCGACAGGGGACACTGAAGCTTTCTTT

size: -
D: -
V: TRBV13
J: TRBJ1-2
CDR3: CASHQTGDPYTGYTF
DNA: TGTGCCAGCCACCAGACAGGCGACCCCTACACCGGCTACACCTTC

size: few
D: TRBD1
V: TRBV7-2
J: TRBJ2-7
CDR3: CASSLPDRNPYEQYF
DNA: TGTGCCAGCAGCTTACCGGACAGGAACCCCTACGAGCAGTACTTC

size: -
D: TRBD2
V: TRBV4-3
J: TRBJ2-7
CDR3: CASSQDFPGTSYWGEQYF
DNA: TGCGCCAGCAGCCAAGATTTTCCTGGGACTAGCTATTGGGGCGAGCAGTACTTC

size: medium-sized
D: -
V: TRBV28
J: TRBJ2-2
CDR3: CASSDAGRDPSGTGELFF
DNA: TGTGCCAGCAGTGATGCAGGCAGGGACCCCTCGGGCACCGGGGAGCTGTTTTTT

size: -
D: -
V: TRBV6-1
J: TRBJ1-2
CDR3: CASSPVGVRGYGYTF
DNA: TGTGCCAGCAGCCCCGTCGGGGTTAGGGGCTATGGCTACACCTTC

size: -
D: -
V: TRBV2
J: TRBJ2-7
CDR3: CASGDGGRTYEQYF
DNA: TGTGCCAGCGGAGACGGGGGGCGGACCTACGAGCAGTACTTC

size: -
D: TRBD1
V: TRBV2
J: TRBJ1-1
CDR3: CASTVDREGEAFF
DNA: TGTGCCAGCACCGTGGACAGGGAGGGTGAAGCTTTCTTT

size: -
D: TRBD2
V: TRBV7-3
J: TRBJ2-7
CDR3: CASSLATGGDLGQYF
DNA: TGTGCCAGCAGCTTAGCGACGGGGGGAGACCTGGGGCAGTACTTC

size: few
D: TRBD1
V: TRBV7-2
J: TRBJ1-1
CDR3: CASSFGQGAMRAFF
DNA: TGTGCCAGCAGCTTCGGCCAGGGGGCCATGCGGGCTTTCTTT

size: -
D: -
V: TRBV19
J: TRBJ2-7
CDR3: CASSNSRTYEQYF
DNA: TGTGCCAGTAGTAACAGCCGTACCTACGAGCAGTACTTC

size: medium-sized
D: -
V: TRBV19
J: TRBJ1-1
CDR3: CASSSSVMNTEAFF
DNA: TGTGCCAGCTCGAGCTCGGTTATGAACACTGAAGCTTTCTTT

size: once
D: -
V: TRBV5-1
J: TRBJ2-7
CDR3: CASSLELGWSASSYEQYF
DNA: TGCGCCAGCAGCTTGGAACTTGGGTGGAGCGCAAGCTCCTACGAGCAGTACTTC

size: few
D: -
V: TRBV19
J: TRBJ1-5
CDR3: CASKDRAGSNQPQHF
DNA: TGTGCCAGTAAGGATCGAGCAGGGAGCAATCAGCCCCAGCATTTT

size: -
D: -
V: TRBV27
J: TRBJ2-1
CDR3: CASSFPHNNEQFF
DNA: TGTGCCAGCAGTTTTCCCCACAACAATGAGCAGTTCTTC

size: -
D: TRBD1
V: TRBV28
J: TRBJ2-2
CDR3: CASRSGQVTGELFF
DNA: TGTGCCAGCAGATCGGGACAGGTTACCGGGGAGCTGTTTTTT

size: medium-sized
D: -
V: TRBV7-9
J: TRBJ1-2
CDR3: CASSLDPQGGYTF
DNA: TGTGCCAGCAGCTTAGACCCACAGGGCGGCTACACCTTC

size: -
D: -
V: TRBV27
J: TRBJ1-4
CDR3: CASRGDSGDEKLFF
DNA: TGTGCCAGCAGGGGGGACTCTGGAGACGAAAAACTGTTTTTT

size: -
D: TRBD1
V: TRBV7-9
J: TRBJ1-2
CDR3: CASSLGTGVGYTF
DNA: TGTGCCAGCAGCCTAGGGACAGGGGTTGGCTACACCTTC

size: -
D: TRBD1
V: TRBV7-9
J: TRBJ2-3
CDR3: CASRRDSSDTQYF
DNA: TGTGCCAGCAGGAGGGACAGTTCAGATACGCAGTATTTT

size: -
D: -
V: TRBV5-1
J: TRBJ1-4
CDR3: CASSLDAANEKLFF
DNA: TGCGCCAGCAGCTTGGATGCAGCTAATGAAAAACTGTTTTTT

size: once
D: TRBD2
V: TRBV7-2
J: TRBJ2-3
CDR3: CASSLGLAGVRADTQYF
DNA: TGTGCCAGCAGCTTAGGACTAGCGGGGGTAAGGGCAGATACGCAGTATTTT

size: -
D: -
V: TRBV5-1
J: TRBJ2-2
CDR3: CASRGGGELFF
DNA: TGCGCCAGCAGAGGTGGCGGGGAGCTGTTTTTT

size: -
D: TRBD2
V: TRBV7-2
J: TRBJ2-5
CDR3: CASSLTGLAGATRGETQYF
DNA: TGTGCCAGCAGCTTAACTGGACTAGCGGGGGCTACACGGGGAGAGACCCAGTACTTC

size: -
D: TRBD1
V: TRBV4-1
J: TRBJ1-1
CDR3: CASSQDRVRGPGTEAFF
DNA: TGCGCCAGCAGCCAAGATCGCGTCAGGGGGCCAGGCACTGAAGCTTTCTTT

size: few
D: -
V: TRBV7-9
J: TRBJ2-1
CDR3: CASSFERSSYNEQFF
DNA: TGTGCCAGCAGCTTTGAAAGAAGTTCCTACAATGAGCAGTTCTTC

size: -
D: TRBD1
V: TRBV19
J: TRBJ1-5
CDR3: CASSIARDRGGNQPQHF
DNA: TGTGCCAGTAGTATAGCCCGGGACAGGGGGGGCAATCAGCCCCAGCATTTT

size: -
D: -
V: TRBV6-1
J: TRBJ1-2
CDR3: CASSRAPNYGYTF
DNA: TGTGCCAGCAGTCGGGCTCCTAACTATGGCTACACCTTC

size: once
D: -
V: TRBV7-2
J: TRBJ2-5
CDR3: CASSYYQETQYF
DNA: TGTGCCAGCAGCTACTACCAAGAGACCCAGTACTTC

size: -
D: -
V: TRBV30
J: TRBJ2-2
CDR3: CAWRDNRVGNTGELFF
DNA: TGTGCCTGGAGAGATAACAGGGTGGGGAACACCGGGGAGCTGTTTTTT